The 11 T cell receptor beta chains in this list originate from one sample, sequenced in a study of T cells in Graves' hyperthyroidism and ophthalmopathy. From RNA transcripts, TCR beta CDR3 regions were amplified. TCR CDR3 regions were first amplified by RT-PCR with HTBI primers. TCRdb processed the multiplex PCR reads anew with MiXCR; each CDR3 protein has one entry. The table has about 150,000 distinct CDR3 sequences, over 20% seen once. The specimen sequenced was blood. Every receptor here comes from a woman aged 45-60 years with Graves' hyperthyroidism that later progressed to Graves' ophthalmopathy.

This clonotype was recorded at least ten times. The rearrangement links TRBV11-1 to TRBJ2-7; D not certain. V lost 3 bases and J 2 bases, leaving 8 bases between the germline ends. Germline assignment: CDR1 SGHAT and CDR2 FQDESV (reference sequence). The CDR3 is made up of 13 amino acids. CDR3 residues: CASSLGVTYEQYF. The CDR3 region has the DNA TGTGCCAGCAGCTTGGGCGTGACCTACGAGCAGTACTTC. Full variable domain (missing parts from reference TRBV11-1 and TRBJ2-7): EAEVAQSPRYKITEKSQAVAFWCDPISGHATLYWYRQILGQGPELLVQFQDESVVDDSQLPKDRFSAERLKGVDSTLKIQPAELGDSAMYLCASSLGVTYEQYFGPGTRLTVT.

V usage is TRBV7-9 and J usage is TRBJ2-1, with 7 positions matching TRBD2. The CDR3 totals 15 residues. Germline V gives CDR1 SEHNR, CDR2 FQNEAQ (reference sequence). V shed 6 bases, J shed 0 bases, and the junction held 5 bases outside the gene matches. The CDR3 bases are TGTGCCAGCAGACGCGGGGGAGCCTCCTACAATGAGCAGTTCTTC. It encodes CASRRGGASYNEQFF.

This clonotype was counted many times. The CDR3 sequence: CASKNVAGANNEKLFF. CDR3 bases: TGTGCCAGCAAGAATGTGGCGGGAGCTAATAATGAAAAACTGTTTTTT. The genes are TRBV2 and TRBJ1-4; D unclear. Germline V gives CDR1 SNHLY, CDR2 FYNNEI. V gave up 7 bases and J gave up 4 bases, with 19 bases separating them. This CDR3 is 16 amino acids long.

The rearrangement uses TRBV3-1 and TRBJ2-4, with D tentatively TRBD2 (6 bases). The CDR3 is made up of 15 amino acids. V was trimmed by 4 bases and J by 2 bases, leaving 12 bases between them. Germline V CDR1 and CDR2: LGHDT, YNNKEL (reference sequence). CDR3 protein: CASSRLVGSKNIQYF. The CDR3 DNA sequence: TGTGCCAGCAGCCGACTAGTGGGGTCCAAAAACATTCAGTACTTC.

This clonotype was counted ten times or more. The genes are TRBV27 and TRBJ2-1; D remains ambiguous. V gave up 8 bases and J gave up 3 bases, with 11 bases separating them. The CDR3 runs to 13 residues. The germline CDR1 and CDR2 sequences are MNHEY and SMNVEV (reference sequence). CDR3 DNA sequence: TGTGCCAGCTCTATCCTAGGCTACAATGAGCAGTTCTTC. This translates into CASSILGYNEQFF.

About this clonotype itself: Given the absence of the conserved phenylalanine or tryptophan at the CDR3 end, a read error is likely. The V gene is TRBV6-5, the J gene TRBJ2-7; TRBD2 matches at 7 bases. The CDR3 runs to 17 residues. Germline-derived CDR1 and CDR2 are MNHEY and SVGAGI. V shed 4 bases, J shed 3 bases, and the junction held 15 bases outside the gene matches. This CDR3 reads CASSCSIIPGGSYEQYL. DNA for the CDR3: TGTGCCAGCAGTTGCTCGATTATTCCGGGAGGAAGCTACGAGCAGTACCTC.

This chain links TRBV12-3 or TRBV12-4 with TRBJ2-2; the D gene is possibly TRBD2 (6 bases). Trimming removed 6 bases from V and 4 bases from J, with 15 bases in between. This CDR3 has 15 amino acids. This chain's CDR3 is CASRWGLEGTGELFF. CDR3 coding DNA: TGTGCCAGCAGATGGGGCTTGGAGGGCACCGGGGAGCTGTTTTTT.

The sample holds many counts of this clonotype. This chain connects TRBV28 to TRBJ1-1; 8 bases fit TRBD1. The V segment lost 7 bases and the J segment 4 bases; nucleotides outside the gene matches: 8. CDR3 length: 14 residues. Germline CDR1 is MDHEN and CDR2 is SYDVKM. The DNA for the CDR3 is TGTGCCAGCAAGGACAGGGTGAGTGGCACTGAAGCTTTCTTT. The encoded protein is CASKDRVSGTEAFF.

In this sample, this clonotype turned up a few times. V usage is TRBV2 and J usage is TRBJ1-5; 7 bases are a match to TRBD1. Germline V gives CDR1 SNHLY, CDR2 FYNNEI. V gave up 2 bases and J gave up 7 bases; unmatched junction bases: 5. The CDR3 is made up of 14 amino acids. The CDR3 DNA sequence: TGTGCCAGCAGTGAAAGGGGGCGACAACAGCCCCAGCATTTT. Translated: CASSERGRQQPQHF.

This clonotype was found many times. The chain links TRBV6-1 to TRBJ2-1, with TRBD2 matching over 10 bases. The V and J ends lost 5 bases and 3 bases, in that order; junction bases with no gene match: 4. This CDR3 spans 15 amino acids. The germline CDR1 and CDR2 sequences are MNHNS and SASEGT. Written as DNA, the CDR3 is TGTGCCAGCAGTCCTAGCGGGAGTCTCTACAATGAGCAGTTCTTC. This encodes CASSPSGSLYNEQFF.

The table lists this clonotype with many counts. The gene calls are TRBV20-1 and TRBJ2-2; D possibly matches TRBD1 or TRBD2 (5 bases each). Germline CDR1 DFQATT, CDR2 SNEGSKA (reference sequence). V lost 2 bases to trimming and J lost 7 bases, with 14 bases between them. CDR3 length: 14 residues. CDR3 bases: TGCAGTGCTAGATACGTCGGGGCTGGCGGGGAGCTGTTTTTT. Its translation is CSARYVGAGGELFF.